The present T cell receptor beta chain was sequenced within a study of long-term antiretroviral therapy in people with HIV. Study observations and caveats: Patients on ART gained diversity, which nonetheless stayed below transplant donor controls.

Investigators performed immunoSEQ version v3.0 at survey level. Some clones are missing from TCRdb's copy, which holds only in-frame ones; the method was immunoSEQ multiplex PCR. The data hold 15,000 to 20,000 clones, with about 81% observed a single time. As for this clone: Its antigen remains unknown.

The ends were cut back, 4 bases at V and 5 bases at J, with 8 bases in the middle. Germline CDR1 and CDR2: GTSNPN and SVGIG (reference sequence). The CDR3 length is 11 residues. The source material was unsorted PBMCs, sampled 0.3 years after starting antiretroviral therapy. The V call is TRBV30, the J call TRBJ2-5; D gene uncertain. This sequence was found in a man between 18 and 35 years old with HIV. This CDR3 reads CAWTFGETQYF. DNA of the CDR3: TGTGCCTGGACGTTCGGGGAGACCCAGTACTTC.